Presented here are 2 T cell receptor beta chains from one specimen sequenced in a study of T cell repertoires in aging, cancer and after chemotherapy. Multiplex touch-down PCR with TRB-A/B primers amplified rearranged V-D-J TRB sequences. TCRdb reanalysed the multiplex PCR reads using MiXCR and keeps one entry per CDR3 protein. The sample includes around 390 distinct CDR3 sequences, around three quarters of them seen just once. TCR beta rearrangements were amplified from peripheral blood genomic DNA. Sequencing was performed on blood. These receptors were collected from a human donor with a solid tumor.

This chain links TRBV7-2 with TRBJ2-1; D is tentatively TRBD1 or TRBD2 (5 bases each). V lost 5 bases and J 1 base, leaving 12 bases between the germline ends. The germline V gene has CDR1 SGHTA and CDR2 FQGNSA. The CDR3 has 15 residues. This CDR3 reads CASSARGPSYNEQFF. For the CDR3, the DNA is TGTGCCAGCAGCGCCCGGGGCCCATCCTACAATGAGCAGTTCTTC.

CDR3 bases: TGTGCCAGCAGCTCCGGAACTTGGAGCACGCAGTATTTT. Protein: CASSSGTWSTQYF. The rearrangement joins TRBV13 to TRBJ2-3; D unclear. The V end lost 4 bases, the J end lost 9 bases, and 14 bases lay between the germline ends. CDR3 length equals 13 residues. Germline V gene sequence: CDR1 PRHDT, CDR2 FYEKMQ (reference sequence).